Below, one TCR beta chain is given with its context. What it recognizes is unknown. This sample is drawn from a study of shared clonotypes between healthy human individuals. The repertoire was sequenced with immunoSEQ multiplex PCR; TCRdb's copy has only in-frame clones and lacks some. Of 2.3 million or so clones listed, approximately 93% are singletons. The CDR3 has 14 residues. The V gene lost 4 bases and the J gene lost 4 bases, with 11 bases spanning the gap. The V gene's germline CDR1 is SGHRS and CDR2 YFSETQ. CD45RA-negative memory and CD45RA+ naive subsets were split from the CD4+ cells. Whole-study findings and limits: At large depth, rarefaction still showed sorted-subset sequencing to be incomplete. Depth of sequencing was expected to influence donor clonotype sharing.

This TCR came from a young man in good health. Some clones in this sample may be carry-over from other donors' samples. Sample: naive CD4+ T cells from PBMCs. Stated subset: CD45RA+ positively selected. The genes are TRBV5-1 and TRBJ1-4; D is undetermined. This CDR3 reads CASSETRLNEKLFF. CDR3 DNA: TGCGCCAGCAGCGAAACAAGACTTAATGAAAAACTGTTTTTT.